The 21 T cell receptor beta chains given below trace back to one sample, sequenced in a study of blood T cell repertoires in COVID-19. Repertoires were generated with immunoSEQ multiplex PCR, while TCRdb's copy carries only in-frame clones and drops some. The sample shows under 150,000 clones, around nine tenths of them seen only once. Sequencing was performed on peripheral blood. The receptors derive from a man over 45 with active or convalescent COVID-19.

The CDR3 DNA is TGTGCCAGCAGGGGGGGCAGGGGGCTGCCCGGGGAGCTGTTTTTT. This encodes CASRGGRGLPGELFF. The chain employs TRBV7-9 and TRBJ2-2; TRBD1 matches at 8 bases. The CDR3 spans 15 residues. Trimming cost V 6 bases and J 6 bases; bases outside gene matches: 9. Germline CDR1 reads SEHNR; CDR2 reads FQNEAQ (reference sequence). Full variable domain (rest looked up from reference TRBV7-9 and TRBJ2-2): DTGVSQNPRHKITKRGQNVTFRCDPISEHNRLYWYRQTLGQGPEFLTYFQNEAQLEKSRLLSDRFSAERPKGSFSTLEIQRTEQGDSAMYLCASRGGRGLPGELFFGEGSRLTVL.

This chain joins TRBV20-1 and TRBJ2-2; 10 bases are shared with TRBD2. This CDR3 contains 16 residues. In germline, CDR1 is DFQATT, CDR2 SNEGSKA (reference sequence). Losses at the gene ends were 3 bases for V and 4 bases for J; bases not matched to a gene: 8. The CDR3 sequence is CSASFSSGRGTGELFF. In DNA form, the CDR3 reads TGCAGTGCTAGTTTCTCTAGCGGGAGAGGCACCGGGGAGCTGTTTTTT.

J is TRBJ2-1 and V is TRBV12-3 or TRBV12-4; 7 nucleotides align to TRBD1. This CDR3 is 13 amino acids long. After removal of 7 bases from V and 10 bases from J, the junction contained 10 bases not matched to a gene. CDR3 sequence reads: CASTLERTGEQFF. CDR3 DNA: TGTGCCAGCACCCTAGAACGGACAGGAGAGCAGTTCTTC.

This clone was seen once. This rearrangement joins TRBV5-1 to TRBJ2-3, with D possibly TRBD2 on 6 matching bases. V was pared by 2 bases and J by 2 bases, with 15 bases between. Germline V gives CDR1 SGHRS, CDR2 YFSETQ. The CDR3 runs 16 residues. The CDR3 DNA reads TGCGCCAGCAGCTTCAATCGACGGGGGAACACAGATACGCAGTATTTT. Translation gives CASSFNRRGNTDTQYF.

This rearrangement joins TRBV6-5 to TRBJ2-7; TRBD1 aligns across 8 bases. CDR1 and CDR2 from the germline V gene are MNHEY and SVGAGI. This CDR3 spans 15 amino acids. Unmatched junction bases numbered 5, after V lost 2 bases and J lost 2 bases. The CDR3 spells CASSYETGAAYEQYF. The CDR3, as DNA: TGTGCCAGCAGTTACGAGACAGGGGCGGCCTACGAGCAGTACTTC.

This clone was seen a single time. The CDR3 DNA sequence: TGTGCCAGCAACCCCGGTGGGGGGGAGGCTTACAATGAGCAGTTCTTC. Amino acid sequence: CASNPGGGEAYNEQFF. The genes are TRBV6-4 and TRBJ2-1; 7 bases are a match to TRBD2. V trimming: 7 bases; J trimming: 4 bases; junction bases outside the gene matches: 13. Germline CDR1 and CDR2: MRHNA and SNTAGT. This CDR3 has 16 amino acids.

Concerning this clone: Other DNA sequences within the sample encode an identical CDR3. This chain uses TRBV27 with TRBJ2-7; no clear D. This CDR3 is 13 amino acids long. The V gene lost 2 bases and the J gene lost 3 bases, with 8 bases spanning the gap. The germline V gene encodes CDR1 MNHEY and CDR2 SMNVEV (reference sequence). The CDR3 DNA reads TGTGCCAGCAGTTTAACTGAAAACTACGAGCAGTACTTC. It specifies CASSLTENYEQYF.

The CDR3 is CASSHFLGDNQPQHF. The CDR3 region has the DNA TGTGCCAGCAGCCACTTCCTAGGGGACAATCAGCCCCAGCATTTT. This chain uses TRBV27 with TRBJ1-5; TRBD1 might be the D (5 bases). This CDR3 is 15 amino acids long. The V and J ends lost 6 bases and 3 bases respectively, with 15 bases between them. Germline-derived CDR1 and CDR2 are MNHEY and SMNVEV (reference sequence).

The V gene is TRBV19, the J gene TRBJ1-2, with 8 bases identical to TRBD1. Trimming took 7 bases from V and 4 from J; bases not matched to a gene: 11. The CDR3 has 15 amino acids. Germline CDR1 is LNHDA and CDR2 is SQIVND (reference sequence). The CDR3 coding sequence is TGTGCCAGTATCGGAGGACAGGGCCTTTTCTATGGCTACACCTTC. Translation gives CASIGGQGLFYGYTF.

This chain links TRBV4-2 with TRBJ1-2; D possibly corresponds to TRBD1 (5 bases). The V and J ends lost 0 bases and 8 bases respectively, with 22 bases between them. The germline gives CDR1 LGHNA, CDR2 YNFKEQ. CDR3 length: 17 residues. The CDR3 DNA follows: TGTGCCAGCAGCCAAGATCGACAGTCCGGGTCAGCCGTCGGCTACACCTTC. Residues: CASSQDRQSGSAVGYTF.

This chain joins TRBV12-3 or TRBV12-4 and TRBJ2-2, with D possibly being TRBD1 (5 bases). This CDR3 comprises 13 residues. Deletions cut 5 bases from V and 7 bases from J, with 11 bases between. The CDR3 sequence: CASSVRVGGELFF. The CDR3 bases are TGTGCCAGCAGTGTCAGGGTTGGCGGGGAGCTGTTTTTT.

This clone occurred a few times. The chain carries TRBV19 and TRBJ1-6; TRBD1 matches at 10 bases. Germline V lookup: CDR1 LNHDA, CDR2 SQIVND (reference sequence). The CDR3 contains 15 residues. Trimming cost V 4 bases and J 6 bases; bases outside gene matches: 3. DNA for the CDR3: TGTGCCAGTAGTAGCGGGGACAGGGGTAATTCACCCCTCCACTTT. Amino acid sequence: CASSSGDRGNSPLHF.

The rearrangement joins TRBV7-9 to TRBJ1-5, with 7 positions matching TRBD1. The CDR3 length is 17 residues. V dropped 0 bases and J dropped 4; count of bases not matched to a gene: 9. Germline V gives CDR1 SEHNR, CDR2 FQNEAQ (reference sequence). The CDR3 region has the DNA TGTGCCAGCAGCTTAGCAGGGGGCGATACCAATAATCAGCCCCAGCATTTT. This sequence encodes CASSLAGGDTNNQPQHF.

The CDR3 nucleotides are TGTGCCAGCAGCTTGGTACTACTAGCGGGAGACCAAGAGACCCAGTACTTC. This gives the protein CASSLVLLAGDQETQYF. The chain has TRBV5-4 and TRBJ2-5; 11 bases align to TRBD2. CDR3 length equals 17 residues. Germline V gene lookup returns CDR1 SGHNT and CDR2 YYREEE (reference sequence). J gave up 0 bases and V 0 bases, and 4 bases lay outside the gene matches.

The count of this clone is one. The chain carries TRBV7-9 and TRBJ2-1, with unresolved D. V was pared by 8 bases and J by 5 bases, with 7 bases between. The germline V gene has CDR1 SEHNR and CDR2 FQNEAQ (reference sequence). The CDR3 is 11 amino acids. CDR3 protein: CASFQNNEQFF. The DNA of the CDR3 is TGTGCCAGCTTCCAAAACAATGAGCAGTTCTTC.

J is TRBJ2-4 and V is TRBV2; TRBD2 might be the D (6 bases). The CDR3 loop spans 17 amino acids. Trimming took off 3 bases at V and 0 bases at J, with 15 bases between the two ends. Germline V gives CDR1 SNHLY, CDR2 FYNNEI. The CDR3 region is CASSDGGYTLAKNIQYF. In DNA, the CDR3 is TGTGCCAGCAGTGATGGGGGGTACACCCTAGCCAAAAACATTCAGTACTTC.

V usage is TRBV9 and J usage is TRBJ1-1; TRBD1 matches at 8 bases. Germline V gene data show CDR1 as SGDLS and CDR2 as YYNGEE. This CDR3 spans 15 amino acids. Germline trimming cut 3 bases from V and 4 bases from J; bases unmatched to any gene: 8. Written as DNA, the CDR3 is TGTGCCAGCAGCGGCCAGGGGGCAGGCCCCACTGAAGCTTTCTTT. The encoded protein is CASSGQGAGPTEAFF.

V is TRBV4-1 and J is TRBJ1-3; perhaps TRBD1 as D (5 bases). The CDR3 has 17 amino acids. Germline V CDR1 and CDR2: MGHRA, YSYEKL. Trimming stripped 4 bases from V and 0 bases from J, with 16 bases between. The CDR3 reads CASSRRDRMDSGNTIYF. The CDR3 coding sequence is TGCGCCAGCAGCCGGCGGGACCGAATGGACTCTGGAAACACCATATATTTT.

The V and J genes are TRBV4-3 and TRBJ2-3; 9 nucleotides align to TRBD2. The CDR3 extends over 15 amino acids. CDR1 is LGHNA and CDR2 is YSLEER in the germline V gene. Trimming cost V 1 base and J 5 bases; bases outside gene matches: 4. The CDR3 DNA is TGCGCCAGCAGCCAAGGCGGTAGCGGGAGAGATACGCAGTATTTT. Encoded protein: CASSQGGSGRDTQYF.

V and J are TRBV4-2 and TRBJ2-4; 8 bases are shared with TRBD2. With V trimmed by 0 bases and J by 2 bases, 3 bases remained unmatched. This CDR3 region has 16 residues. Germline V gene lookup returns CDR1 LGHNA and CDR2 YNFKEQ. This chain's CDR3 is CASSQDSGRPKNIQYF. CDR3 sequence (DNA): TGTGCCAGCAGCCAAGACAGCGGGAGACCCAAAAACATTCAGTACTTC.

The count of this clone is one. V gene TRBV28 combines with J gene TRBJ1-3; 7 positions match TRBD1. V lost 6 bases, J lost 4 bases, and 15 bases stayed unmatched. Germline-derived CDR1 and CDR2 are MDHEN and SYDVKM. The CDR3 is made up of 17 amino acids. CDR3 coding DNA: TGTGCCAGCAGCCGGCAGACCCAGACAGGGTTCGGAAACACCATATATTTT. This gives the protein CASSRQTQTGFGNTIYF.